This T cell receptor beta chain stems from a study of CD8 T cells in Susac syndrome. When the RNA was reverse transcribed, random hexamers were used with an input of 0.5 to 1 ug. An immunoSEQ multiplex PCR amplified TCR beta CDR3 over 54 Vbeta and 13 Jbeta. From the immunoSEQ multiplex PCR reads, TCRdb called clonotypes with MiXCR, one entry per CDR3 protein. The table lists 170,000 or so distinct CDR3 sequences, 85% to 95% of them singletons, with 0.095% to 0.13% in the top ten. The length of the CDR3 is 16 residues. The germline V gene has CDR1 KGHSH and CDR2 LQKENI. The J segment lost 7 bases and the V segment lost 3 bases, leaving 8 bases of the junction unmatched.

Source material: CD4+ T cells from PBMCs. This clonotype originated in a human donor with Susac syndrome. V and J are TRBV18 and TRBJ2-1; 11 nucleotides match TRBD2. The CDR3 region is CASSPPGTSGANEQFF. CDR3 DNA sequence: TGTGCCAGCTCACCCCCGGGGACTAGCGGAGCAAATGAGCAGTTCTTC.